The present T cell receptor (beta chain) was sequenced within a study of blood T cell repertoires in COVID-19 (dated by TCRdb to about 2020). In terms of the full investigation: Samples from collaborators originated in the United States, Italy and Spain and spanned both the acute and convalescent phases of COVID-19. The prospective study material was composed of cDNA or gDNA derived from T cells, B-cell-depleted T cells, or PBMCs. The dataset comprised deeply sampled blood TCRbeta repertoires from subjects exposed to, actively infected with, or recovered from COVID-19. The repertoires were released in a freely available public database meant as a resource for research on the immune response to SARS-CoV-2. Samples came from the ongoing ImmuneRACE study (first 160 participants) plus 1,254 subjects from 6 global collaborators. The sample metadata nearly always contained a de-identified subject ID, COVID-19 status, age in years and sex. Where available, HLA class I and class II types were obtained from metadata supplied by the sample provider rather than from assay-based typing.

The count of this clone is one. Its antigen is unknown. No quality values exist for individual bases; no much larger clone is one base distant. Based on the germline V gene, the CDR1 and CDR2 sequences are SGDLS and YYNGEE. Trimming removed 4 bases from V and 3 bases from J; the gene matches leave 7 bases unexplained. There are 15 amino acids in the CDR3, from cysteine to phenylalanine inclusive. Just CDR3 DNA is preserved here, 45 bases in frame from base 1. The immunoSEQ Assay, a bias-controlled multiplex PCR, was used to amplify TCRbeta CDR3 regions from genomic DNA. On the study's bioinformatics: Nucleated cell counts per sample were estimated from amplification of reference gene primers within the assay. Sequence reads were collapsed and filtered to measure the absolute abundance of every unique TCRbeta CDR3 rearrangement. For each sample, productive Simpson clonality was calculated as the square root of Simpson's diversity index across productive rearrangements. The table comes from immuneACCESS by way of TCRdb, which keeps in-frame sequences with V and J called. Part of the clones is missing from these tables; in studies checked, under half for an unresolved V gene and the rest for unknown reasons. V and J calls and clone size are copied from that table; D and trimming were computed from the DNA. This sample lists about 45,000 clones; around 80% were detected once. The ten largest account for under 8.5% of the sample.

The paper as a whole reports these results and caveats: The quantity of clinical and demographic metadata differed by source and by participant and was supplied without curation.

The collaborating institutions used their own protocols to collect whole blood in K2EDTA tubes. For TCRbeta analysis, collaborators shipped samples in one of three forms: frozen whole blood, isolated PBMCs, or DNA extracted from either of those sample types. The V and J genes are TRBV9 and TRBJ2-3; 8 of the junction bases match TRBD2. The material sequenced was peripheral blood. This sequence was found in a man older than 75 in a cohort sampled during active COVID-19. In nucleotides, the sequence is TGTGCCAGCAGCCCGAACGGGGGGGGAACAGATACGCAGTATTTT. It translates as CASSPNGGGTDTQYF.